This T cell receptor beta chain was observed in a study of T cells in women clearing cervical HPV infection. Across the study: Case blood was drawn when the lesion was first found; control blood after infection became undetectable. HLA type stays a possible confounder, typing being limited.

Concerning this clone: Read data end 3 residues before the CDR3 end; the end is taken from the germline J gene.

Average input was 1200 ng genomic DNA for immunoSEQ TCR beta CDR3 amplification. The assay was immunoSEQ multiplex PCR, and TCRdb's table has in-frame clones only and misses some. The sample holds around 15,000 clones. HPV was found by MY09/MY11 PCR and dot-blot genotyping. CDR3 length equals 15 residues. Germline CDR1 reads SGHDN; CDR2 reads FVKESK. V lost 2 bases, J lost 3 bases, and 11 bases lay in between. The V gene is TRBV14, the J gene TRBJ2-1, with D possibly matching TRBD2 (5 bases). Material for sequencing was blood buffy coat. The sequence came from a woman aged 18-69 years with a cervical HPV16 infection that either progressed to CIN3+ or cleared (not recorded which). The CDR3 is CASSQHSGDYNEQFF. CDR3 bases read: TGTGCCAGCAGCCAACACAGCGGAGACTACAATGAG.